A selection of T cell receptor beta chains follows, all from one sample in a study of PD-1 blockade in classical Hodgkin lymphoma. The protocol was immunoSEQ multiplex PCR, while the TCRdb copy is restricted to in-frame clones and leaves out a portion. The sample lists some 93,000 clones, roughly 92% seen once, with roughly 3% in the top ten. This specimen consisted of peripheral blood mononuclear cells (PBMCs), obtained at baseline. The receptors come from a human donor with classical Hodgkin lymphoma. Each CDR3 is given with its conserved first and last residue. D genes are given only for firm matches. Some rows mark clone size as missing; the rest say once, few, many or name a class of expanded clone.

J,length,D,V,size,DNA,CDR3
TRBJ2-1,14,TRBD2,TRBV7-9,NA,TGTGCCAGCAGCTTATCGGGACTATTCGATGAGCAGTTCTTC,CASSLSGLFDEQFF
TRBJ2-1,16,TRBD2,TRBV2,NA,TGTGCCAAGGGACTAGCGGGAGGGCCGGGTTCGAATGAGCAGTTCTTC,CAKGLAGGPGSNEQFF
TRBJ2-7,16,TRBD2,TRBV9,NA,TGTGCCAGCAGCGGAACGCCGGGACTAGCCGCCTACGAGCAGTACTTC,CASSGTPGLAAYEQYF
TRBJ2-7,15,TRBD2,TRBV18,NA,TGTGCCAGCTCAAAAGCGCCGGGACTAGGGTACGAGCAGTACTTC,CASSKAPGLGYEQYF
TRBJ2-7,14,NA,TRBV29-1,NA,TGCAGCGTTCCCTTACCCTCCAGTCCCTACGAGCAGTACTTC,CSVPLPSSPYEQYF
TRBJ1-5,17,NA,TRBV7-9,NA,TGTGCCAGCAGCTTAGCCGCCCCTTTCGCAGGGGCTCAGCCCCAGCATTTT,CASSLAAPFAGAQPQHF
TRBJ2-7,12,NA,TRBV2,NA,TGTGCCAGCAGTGATTGGAACTACGAGCAGTACTTC,CASSDWNYEQYF
TRBJ1-3,14,NA,TRBV30,NA,TGTGCCTGGAATACAGGGTACTCTGGAAACACCATATATTTT,CAWNTGYSGNTIYF
TRBJ1-2,13,TRBD1,TRBV29-1,NA,TGCAGCGTTGATACAGGGGGGGCCTATGGCTACACCTTC,CSVDTGGAYGYTF
TRBJ2-2,18,NA,TRBV19,NA,TGTGCCAGTAATAACCCAGGAGAGGTCAAAGTGAACACCGGGGAGCTGTTTTTT,CASNNPGEVKVNTGELFF
TRBJ2-2,16,NA,TRBV27,many,TGTGCCAGCAGAAACCTTGGGGAGCGGGACACCGGGGAGCTGTTTTTT,CASRNLGERDTGELFF
TRBJ2-1,13,NA,TRBV10-3,NA,TGTGCCATCAGTGAGGCCTCCTACAATGAGCAGTTCTTC,CAISEASYNEQFF
TRBJ1-5,15,TRBD1,TRBV9,NA,TGTGCCAGCAGCGTAGGGGACAGAAGCAATCAGCCCCAGCATTTT,CASSVGDRSNQPQHF
TRBJ1-4,15,NA,TRBV4-1,NA,TGCGCCAGCAGCCTGGTTACGGGGTCTAATGAAAAACTGTTTTTT,CASSLVTGSNEKLFF
TRBJ1-6,17,NA,TRBV6-1,NA,TGTGCCAGCAGTGAACGCCAGGGGCAGAGAAATAATTCACCCCTCCACTTT,CASSERQGQRNNSPLHF
TRBJ2-3,14,TRBD2,TRBV7-9,NA,TGTGCCAGCAGCTTCTTAGCGGGAGCAGATACGCAGTATTTT,CASSFLAGADTQYF
TRBJ2-5,16,TRBD2,TRBV28,NA,TGTGCCAGCAGTTCCCCCCTAGCGGGAGTGGAAGAGACCCAGTACTTC,CASSSPLAGVEETQYF
TRBJ1-5,17,TRBD1,TRBV19,NA,TGTGCCAGTAGTATAGACCGACAGGGACGGGGCAATCAGCCCCAGCATTTT,CASSIDRQGRGNQPQHF
TRBJ1-5,13,NA,TRBV30,NA,TGTGCCTGGGGAACATCGTCCAAGCAGCCCCAGCATTTT,CAWGTSSKQPQHF
TRBJ2-2,17,TRBD2,TRBV19,NA,TGTGCCAGTAGTACCACCACTAGCGGGGTGTTGTTCGGGGAGCTGTTTTTT,CASSTTTSGVLFGELFF
TRBJ2-1,16,TRBD2,TRBV7-7,NA,TGTGCTAGCAGCTTAGAGCTAGCGGGGGGGGATAATGAGCAGTTCTTC,CASSLELAGGDNEQFF
TRBJ2-3,13,NA,TRBV19,NA,TGTGCCAGTAGGAGGACCTACACAGATACGCAGTATTTT,CASRRTYTDTQYF
TRBJ1-2,14,NA,TRBV15,NA,TGTGCCACCAGCAGAGAACAACAGGGATATGGCTACACCTTC,CATSREQQGYGYTF
TRBJ2-1,13,TRBD2,TRBV10-3,NA,TGTGCCATTGAGCGGGAGGACTACAATGAGCAGTTCTTC,CAIEREDYNEQFF
TRBJ2-5,15,TRBD1,TRBV15,NA,TGTGCCACCAGCAGAGAGGGACAGGGACGGGAGACCCAGTACTTC,CATSREGQGRETQYF
TRBJ2-5,11,NA,TRBV6-6,NA,TGTGCCAGCAGCCTCGGGGAGACCCAGTACTTC,CASSLGETQYF
TRBJ1-1,13,NA,TRBV7-3,NA,TGTGCCAGCAGCTTAAACGGGGGCACTGAAGCTTTCTTT,CASSLNGGTEAFF
TRBJ1-1,14,TRBD1,TRBV14,NA,TGTGCCAGCAGCCAGTACAGGGGTCGGACTGAAGCTTTCTTT,CASSQYRGRTEAFF
TRBJ2-3,14,NA,TRBV9,NA,TGTGCCAGCAGCGGCGGGGTTCGGGGAGATACGCAGTATTTT,CASSGGVRGDTQYF
TRBJ2-1,12,NA,TRBV6-5,NA,TGTGCCAGCAGTTCGGGACGACATGAGCAGTTCTTC,CASSSGRHEQFF
TRBJ1-2,14,TRBD1,TRBV19,NA,TGTGCCAGTAGCCGAACAGGGGGCGTCTATGGCTACACCTTC,CASSRTGGVYGYTF